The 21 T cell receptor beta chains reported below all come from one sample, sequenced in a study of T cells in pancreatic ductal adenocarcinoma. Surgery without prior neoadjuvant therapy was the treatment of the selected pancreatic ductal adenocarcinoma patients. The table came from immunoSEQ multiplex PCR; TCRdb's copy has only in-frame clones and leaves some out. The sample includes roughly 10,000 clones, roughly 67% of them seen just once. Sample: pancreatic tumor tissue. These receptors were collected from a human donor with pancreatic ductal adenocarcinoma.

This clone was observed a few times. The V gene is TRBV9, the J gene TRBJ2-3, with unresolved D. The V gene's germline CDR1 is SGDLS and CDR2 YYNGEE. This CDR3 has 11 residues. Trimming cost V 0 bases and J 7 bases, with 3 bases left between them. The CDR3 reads CASSVGNTQYF. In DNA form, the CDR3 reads TGTGCCAGCAGCGTAGGAAATACGCAGTATTTT.

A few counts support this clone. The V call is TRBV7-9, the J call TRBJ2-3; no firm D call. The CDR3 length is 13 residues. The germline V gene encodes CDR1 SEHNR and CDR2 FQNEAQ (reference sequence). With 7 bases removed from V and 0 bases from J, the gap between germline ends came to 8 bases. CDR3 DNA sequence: TGTGCCAGCAACCGTGATAGCACAGATACGCAGTATTTT. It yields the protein CASNRDSTDTQYF. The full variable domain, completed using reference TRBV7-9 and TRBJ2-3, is DTGVSQNPRHKITKRGQNVTFRCDPISEHNRLYWYRQTLGQGPEFLTYFQNEAQLEKSRLLSDRFSAERPKGSFSTLEIQRTEQGDSAMYLCASNRDSTDTQYFGPGTRLTVL.

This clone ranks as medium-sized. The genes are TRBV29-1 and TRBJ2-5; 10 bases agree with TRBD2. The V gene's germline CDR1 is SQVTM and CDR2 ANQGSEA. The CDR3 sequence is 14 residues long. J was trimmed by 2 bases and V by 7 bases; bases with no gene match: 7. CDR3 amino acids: CSAGLAVPQETQYF. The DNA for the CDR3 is TGCAGCGCCGGACTAGCGGTACCTCAAGAGACCCAGTACTTC. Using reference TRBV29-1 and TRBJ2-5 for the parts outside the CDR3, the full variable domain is SAVISQKPSRDICQRGTSLTIQCQVDSQVTMMFWYRQQPGQSLTLIATANQGSEATYESGFVIDKFPISRPNLTFSTLTVSNMSPEDSSIYLCSAGLAVPQETQYFGPGTRLLVL.

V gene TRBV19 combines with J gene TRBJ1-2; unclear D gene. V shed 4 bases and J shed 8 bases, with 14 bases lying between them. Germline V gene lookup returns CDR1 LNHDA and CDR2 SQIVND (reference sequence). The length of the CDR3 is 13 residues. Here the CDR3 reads CASSKGDTRGYTF. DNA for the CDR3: TGTGCCAGTAGTAAGGGAGACACCCGGGGCTACACCTTC. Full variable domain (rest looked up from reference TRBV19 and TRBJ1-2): DGGITQSPKYLFRKEGQNVTLSCEQNLNHDAMYWYRQDPGQGLRLIYYSQIVNDFQKGDIAEGYSVSREKKESFPLTVTSAQKNPTAFYLCASSKGDTRGYTFGSGTRLTVV.

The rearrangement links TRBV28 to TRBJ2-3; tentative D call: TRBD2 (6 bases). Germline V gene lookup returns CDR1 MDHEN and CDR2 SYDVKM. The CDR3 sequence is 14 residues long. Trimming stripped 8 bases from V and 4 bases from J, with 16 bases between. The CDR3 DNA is TGTGCCAGCGGCGGAGGGGAGATTTCAGATACGCAGTATTTT. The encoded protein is CASGGGEISDTQYF.

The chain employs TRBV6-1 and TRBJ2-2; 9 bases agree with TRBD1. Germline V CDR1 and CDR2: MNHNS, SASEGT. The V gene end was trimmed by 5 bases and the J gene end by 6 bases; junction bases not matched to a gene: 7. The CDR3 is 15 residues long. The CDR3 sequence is CASSQDRGGAGELFF. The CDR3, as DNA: TGTGCCAGCAGTCAGGACAGGGGCGGCGCCGGGGAGCTGTTTTTT.

The CDR3 loop is CASSGDRGFYEQYF. The DNA for the CDR3 is TGTGCCAGCAGCGGAGACAGGGGGTTCTACGAGCAGTACTTC. The chain carries TRBV5-8 and TRBJ2-7; 9 positions agree with TRBD1. CDR3 length equals 14 residues. Germline assignment: CDR1 SGHTS and CDR2 YDEGEE. J lost 3 bases, V lost 4 bases, and 5 bases had no gene match.

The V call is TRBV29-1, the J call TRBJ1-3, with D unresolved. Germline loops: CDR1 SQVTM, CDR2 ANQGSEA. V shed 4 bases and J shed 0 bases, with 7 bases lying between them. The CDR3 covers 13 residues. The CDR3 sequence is CSVGQDSGNTIYF. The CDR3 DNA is TGCAGCGTTGGGCAGGACTCTGGAAACACCATATATTTT.

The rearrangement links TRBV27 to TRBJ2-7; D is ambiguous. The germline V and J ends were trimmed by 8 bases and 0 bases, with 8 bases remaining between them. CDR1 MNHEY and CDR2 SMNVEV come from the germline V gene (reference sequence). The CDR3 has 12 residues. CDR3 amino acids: CASGPASYEQYF. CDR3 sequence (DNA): TGTGCCAGCGGACCGGCCTCCTACGAGCAGTACTTC.

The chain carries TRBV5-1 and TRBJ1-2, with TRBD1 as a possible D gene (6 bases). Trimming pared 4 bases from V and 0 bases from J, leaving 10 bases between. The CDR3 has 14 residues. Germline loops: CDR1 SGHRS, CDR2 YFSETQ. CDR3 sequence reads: CASSTGGANYGYTF. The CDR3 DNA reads TGCGCCAGCAGCACGGGGGGCGCTAACTATGGCTACACCTTC.

The CDR3: CASSYGGGPGDGYTF. In DNA, the CDR3 is TGTGCCAGCAGCTACGGGGGGGGACCAGGCGATGGCTACACCTTC. This chain uses TRBV11-2 with TRBJ1-2; a weak D match, TRBD1 (5 bases). V was clipped by 4 bases and J by 6 bases, with 18 bases between them. Germline CDR1 SGHAT, CDR2 FQNNGV. The CDR3 spans 15 residues.

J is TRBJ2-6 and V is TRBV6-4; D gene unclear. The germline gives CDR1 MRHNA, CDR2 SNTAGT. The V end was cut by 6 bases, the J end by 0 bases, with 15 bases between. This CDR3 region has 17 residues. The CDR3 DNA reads TGTGCCAGCAGCCCGAAAGCTACCGGCTCTGGGGCCAACGTCCTGACTTTC. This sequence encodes CASSPKATGSGANVLTF.

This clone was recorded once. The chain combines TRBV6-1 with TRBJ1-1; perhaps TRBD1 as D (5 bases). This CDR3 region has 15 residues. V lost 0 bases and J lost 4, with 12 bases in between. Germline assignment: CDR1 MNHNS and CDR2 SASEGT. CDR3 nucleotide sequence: TGTGCCAGCAGTGAAGCGAATTGGGGGGGCACTGAAGCTTTCTTT. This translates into CASSEANWGGTEAFF.

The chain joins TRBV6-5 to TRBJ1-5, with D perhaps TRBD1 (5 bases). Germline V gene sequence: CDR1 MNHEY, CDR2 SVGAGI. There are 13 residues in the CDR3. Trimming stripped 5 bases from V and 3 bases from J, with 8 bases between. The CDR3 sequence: CASSEGVNQPQHF. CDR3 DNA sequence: TGTGCCAGCAGTGAAGGGGTCAATCAGCCCCAGCATTTT.

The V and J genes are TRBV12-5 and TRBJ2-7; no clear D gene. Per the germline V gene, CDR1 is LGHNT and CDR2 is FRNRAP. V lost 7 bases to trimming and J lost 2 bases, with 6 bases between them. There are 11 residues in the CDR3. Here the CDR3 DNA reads TGTGCTAGTGCCGAACCCTACGAGCAGTACTTC. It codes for CASAEPYEQYF. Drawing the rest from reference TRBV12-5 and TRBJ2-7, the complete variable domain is DARVTQTPRHKVTEMGQEVTMRCQPILGHNTVFWYRQTMMQGLELLAYFRNRAPLDDSGMPKDRFSAEMPDATLATLKIQPSEPRDSAVYFCASAEPYEQYFGPGTRLTVT.

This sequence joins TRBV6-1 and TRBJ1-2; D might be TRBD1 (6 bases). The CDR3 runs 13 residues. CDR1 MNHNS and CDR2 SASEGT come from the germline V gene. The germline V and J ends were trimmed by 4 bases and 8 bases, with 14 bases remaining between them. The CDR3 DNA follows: TGTGCCAGCAGTGCAACAGGGACGCGGGGCTACACCTTC. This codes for CASSATGTRGYTF.

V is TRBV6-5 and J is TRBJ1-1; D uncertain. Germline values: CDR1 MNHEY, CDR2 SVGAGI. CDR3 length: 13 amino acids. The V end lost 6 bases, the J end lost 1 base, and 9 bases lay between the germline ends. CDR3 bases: TGTGCCAGCAGCCTACGTGGGAACACTGAAGCTTTCTTT. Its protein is CASSLRGNTEAFF.

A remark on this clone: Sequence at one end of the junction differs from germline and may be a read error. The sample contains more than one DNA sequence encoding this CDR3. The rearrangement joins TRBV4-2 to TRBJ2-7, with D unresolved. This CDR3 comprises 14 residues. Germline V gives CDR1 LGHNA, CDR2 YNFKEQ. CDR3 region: CASSQDRKGYEQYF. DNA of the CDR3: TGTGCCAGCAGTCAAGATCGTAAAGGGTACGAGCAGTACTTC.

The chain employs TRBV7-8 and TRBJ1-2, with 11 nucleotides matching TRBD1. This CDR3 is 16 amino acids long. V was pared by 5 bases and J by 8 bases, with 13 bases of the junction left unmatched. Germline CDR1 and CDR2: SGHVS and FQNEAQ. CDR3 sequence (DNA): TGTGCCAGCAGCAAGACCCGGGGACAGGGGGGAATAGGCTACACCTTC. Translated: CASSKTRGQGGIGYTF.

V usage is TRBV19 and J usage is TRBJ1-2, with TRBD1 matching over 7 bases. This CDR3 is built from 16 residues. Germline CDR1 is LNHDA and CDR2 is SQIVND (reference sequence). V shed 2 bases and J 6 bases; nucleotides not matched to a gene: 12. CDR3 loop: CASSIPSTGSNHGYTF. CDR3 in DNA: TGTGCCAGTAGTATACCCTCGACAGGGTCGAACCATGGCTACACCTTC.

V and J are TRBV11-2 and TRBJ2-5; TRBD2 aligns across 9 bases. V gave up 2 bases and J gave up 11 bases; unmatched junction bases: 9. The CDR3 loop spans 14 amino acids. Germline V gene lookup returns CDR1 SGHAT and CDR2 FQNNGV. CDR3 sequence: CASSLTRLADRQYF. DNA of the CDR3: TGTGCCAGCAGCTTAACTCGACTAGCGGATCGGCAGTACTTC.